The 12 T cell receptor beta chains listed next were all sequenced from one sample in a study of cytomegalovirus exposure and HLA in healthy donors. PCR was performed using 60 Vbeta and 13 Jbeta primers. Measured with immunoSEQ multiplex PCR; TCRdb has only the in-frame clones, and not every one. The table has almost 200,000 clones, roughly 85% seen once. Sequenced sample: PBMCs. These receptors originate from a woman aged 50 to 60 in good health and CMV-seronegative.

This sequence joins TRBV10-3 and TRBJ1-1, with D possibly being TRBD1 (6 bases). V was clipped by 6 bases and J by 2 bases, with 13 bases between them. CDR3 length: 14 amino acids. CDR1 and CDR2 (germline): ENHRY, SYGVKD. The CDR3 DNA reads TGTGCCATCAGAGATAGACAGGACAACACTGAAGCTTTCTTT. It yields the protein CAIRDRQDNTEAFF.

CDR3 in DNA: TGCGCCAGCAGCTTAATAGCAGGGTCCTCTGGAAACACCATATATTTT. Protein: CASSLIAGSSGNTIYF. V usage is TRBV5-1 and J usage is TRBJ1-3, with TRBD1 as a possible D gene (5 bases). The CDR3 runs to 16 residues. Germline V gives CDR1 SGHRS, CDR2 YFSETQ. Trimming pared 2 bases from V and 0 bases from J, leaving 12 bases between.

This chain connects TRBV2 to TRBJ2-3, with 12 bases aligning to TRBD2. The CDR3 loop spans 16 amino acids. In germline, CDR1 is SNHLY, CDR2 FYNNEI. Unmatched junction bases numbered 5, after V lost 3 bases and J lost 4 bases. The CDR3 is CASSESGLAGPDTQYF. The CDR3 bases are TGTGCCAGCAGTGAGAGCGGACTAGCGGGACCAGATACGCAGTATTTT.

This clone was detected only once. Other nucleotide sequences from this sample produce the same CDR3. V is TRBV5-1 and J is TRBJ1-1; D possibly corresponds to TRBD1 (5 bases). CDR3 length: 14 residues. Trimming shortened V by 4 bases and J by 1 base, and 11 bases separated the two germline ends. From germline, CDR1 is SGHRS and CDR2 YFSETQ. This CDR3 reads CASSRQGGNTEAFF. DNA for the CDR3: TGCGCCAGCAGCCGCCAGGGAGGGAACACTGAAGCTTTCTTT. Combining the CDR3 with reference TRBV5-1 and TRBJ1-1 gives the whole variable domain KAGVTQTPRYLIKTRGQQVTLSCSPISGHRSVSWYQQTPGQGLQFLFEYFSETQRNKGNFPGRFSGRQFSNSRSEMNVSTLELGDSALYLCASSRQGGNTEAFFGQGTRLTVV.

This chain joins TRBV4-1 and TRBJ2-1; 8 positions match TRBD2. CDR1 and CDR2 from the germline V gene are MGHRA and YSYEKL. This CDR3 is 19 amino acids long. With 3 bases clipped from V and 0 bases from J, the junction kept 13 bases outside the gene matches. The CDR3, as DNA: TGCGCCAGCAGCCACCCCCTGGCGGGAGGCTCCAGCTCCTACAATGAGCAGTTCTTC. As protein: CASSHPLAGGSSSYNEQFF.

Here the CDR3 reads CARSLEPAPYEQYF. For the CDR3, the DNA is TGTGCCAGAAGCTTGGAGCCCGCCCCCTACGAGCAGTACTTC. The chain is built from TRBV5-3 and TRBJ2-7; D is ambiguous. TRBV5-3 is an ORF for which the function is uncertain. V gave up 0 bases and J gave up 2 bases, with 9 bases separating them. This CDR3 is 14 amino acids long.

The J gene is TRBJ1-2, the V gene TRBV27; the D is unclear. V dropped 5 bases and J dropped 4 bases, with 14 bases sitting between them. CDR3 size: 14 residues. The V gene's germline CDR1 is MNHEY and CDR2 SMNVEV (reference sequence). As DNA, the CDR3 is TGTGCCAGCAGTCTCCAAGGAGGTAGCTATGGCTACACCTTC. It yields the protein CASSLQGGSYGYTF.

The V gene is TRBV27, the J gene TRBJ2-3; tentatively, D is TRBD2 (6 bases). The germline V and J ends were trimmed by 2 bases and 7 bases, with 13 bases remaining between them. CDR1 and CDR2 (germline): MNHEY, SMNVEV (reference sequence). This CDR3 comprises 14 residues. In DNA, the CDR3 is TGTGCCAGCAGTTTAGAAGCCGGCGGGAATACGCAGTATTTT. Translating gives CASSLEAGGNTQYF.

The CDR3 spells CASRSGGAQVSGTEAFF. In DNA, the CDR3 is TGTGCCAGCAGGTCAGGGGGCGCCCAGGTATCGGGCACTGAAGCTTTCTTT. The rearrangement links TRBV27 to TRBJ1-1; 8 positions match TRBD1. Germline trimming cut 6 bases from V and 4 bases from J; bases unmatched to any gene: 16. The CDR3 length is 17 residues. Looked up from germline, CDR1 is MNHEY and CDR2 is SMNVEV (reference sequence).

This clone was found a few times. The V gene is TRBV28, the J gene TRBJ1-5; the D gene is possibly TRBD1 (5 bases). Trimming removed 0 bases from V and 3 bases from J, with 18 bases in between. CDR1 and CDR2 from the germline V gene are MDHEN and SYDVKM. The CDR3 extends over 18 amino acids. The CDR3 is CASSLWRWGGLNNQPQHF. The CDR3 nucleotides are TGTGCCAGCAGTTTATGGAGGTGGGGGGGTTTAAACAATCAGCCCCAGCATTTT. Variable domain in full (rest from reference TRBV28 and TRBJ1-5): DVKVTQSSRYLVKRTGEKVFLECVQDMDHENMFWYRQDPGLGLRLIYFSYDVKMKEKGDIPEGYSVSREKKERFSLILESASTNQTSMYLCASSLWRWGGLNNQPQHFGDGTRLSIL.

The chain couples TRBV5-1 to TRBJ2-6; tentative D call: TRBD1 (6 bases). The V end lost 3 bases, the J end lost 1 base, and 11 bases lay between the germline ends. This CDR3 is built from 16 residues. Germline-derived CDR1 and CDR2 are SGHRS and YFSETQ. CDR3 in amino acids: CASSYRQASGANVLTF. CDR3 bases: TGCGCCAGCAGCTACAGACAGGCATCTGGGGCCAACGTCCTGACTTTC.

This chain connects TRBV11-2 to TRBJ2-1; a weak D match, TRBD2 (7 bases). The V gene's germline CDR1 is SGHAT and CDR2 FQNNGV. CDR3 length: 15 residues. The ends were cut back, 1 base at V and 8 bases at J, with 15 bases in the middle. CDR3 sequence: CASSLVGGATDEQFF. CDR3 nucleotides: TGTGCCAGCAGCTTAGTGGGGGGGGCGACGGATGAGCAGTTCTTC.